Below are 30 T cell receptor beta chains sequenced from a single sample in a study of identical twins. One entry per CDR3 protein, called by TCRdb with MiXCR from the 5' RACE reads. This table has around 480,000 distinct CDR3 sequences, approximately 14% appearing once. Separately, the same data were catalogued under a study of yellow fever vaccine responses in identical twins.

Sequencing used CD4+ T cells sorted from blood. Source of these receptors: a woman aged 18-35 years in good health.

The table lists this clonotype with a few counts. The chain uses TRBV10-3 and TRBJ2-1; D remains ambiguous. V lost 0 bases and J 7 bases, leaving 7 bases between the germline ends. Germline-derived CDR1 and CDR2 are ENHRY and SYGVKD. The CDR3 has 13 amino acids. The CDR3 reads CAISESVGNEQFF. CDR3 bases: TGTGCCATCAGTGAGTCTGTTGGGAATGAGCAGTTCTTC.

In this sample, this clonotype turned up many times. The rearrangement links TRBV10-2 to TRBJ2-3, with TRBD1 identical over 7 bases. J gave up 1 base and V 3 bases, and 7 bases lay outside the gene matches. This CDR3 has 16 amino acids. CDR1 is WSHSY, CDR2 SAAADI, per germline. CDR3 in amino acids: CASSDSDRVGTDTQYF. The CDR3 DNA follows: TGCGCCAGCAGTGATTCTGACAGGGTGGGCACAGATACGCAGTATTTT.

This CDR3 reads CASSLGGLAEITGELFF. The CDR3 bases are TGTGCCAGCAGCTTGGGCGGACTAGCGGAGATCACCGGGGAGCTGTTTTTT. The V gene is TRBV5-4, the J gene TRBJ2-2; 10 bases are shared with TRBD2. Germline loops: CDR1 SGHNT, CDR2 YYREEE (reference sequence). J gave up 4 bases and V 0 bases, and 6 bases lay outside the gene matches. This CDR3 region has 17 residues.

V usage is TRBV24-1 and J usage is TRBJ2-1; TRBD2 might be the D (5 bases). This CDR3 comprises 16 residues. Trimming stripped 0 bases from V and 7 bases from J, with 15 bases between. Germline V gene sequence: CDR1 KGHDR, CDR2 SFDVKD. The CDR3: CATSDLGLTGGNEQFF. The CDR3 DNA reads as TGTGCCACCAGTGATTTGGGACTGACGGGTGGGAATGAGCAGTTCTTC.

Written as DNA, the CDR3 is TGTGCCAGCAGCCCCGTGCGTACGGGGACCCAGTACTTC. Translated, it gives CASSPVRTGTQYF. V and J are TRBV7-2 and TRBJ2-5; D gene uncertain. Trimming took 5 bases from V and 7 from J, leaving 14 bases between them. The germline V gene encodes CDR1 SGHTA and CDR2 FQGNSA. This CDR3 region has 13 residues.

This clonotype was counted a few times. The chain is built from TRBV24-1 and TRBJ2-1; either TRBD1 or TRBD2 may supply D (5 bases each). Trimming took 9 bases from V and 2 from J, leaving 10 bases between them. CDR1 is KGHDR, CDR2 SFDVKD, per germline. This CDR3 spans 13 amino acids. The CDR3 sequence is CATQGTTYNEQFF. CDR3 nucleotides: TGTGCCACCCAAGGGACCACCTACAATGAGCAGTTCTTC.

The rearrangement links TRBV9 to TRBJ1-1, with TRBD1 identical over 8 bases. Losses at the gene ends were 2 bases for V and 4 bases for J; bases not matched to a gene: 1. The CDR3 is 13 amino acids. CDR1 and CDR2 (germline): SGDLS, YYNGEE. The CDR3 DNA is TGTGCCAGCAGCGTGGACAGGGCCACTGAAGCTTTCTTT. Translated, it gives CASSVDRATEAFF.

This clonotype occurred many times. The chain joins TRBV18 to TRBJ2-1; 12 positions agree with TRBD2. CDR3 length equals 17 residues. Germline V lookup: CDR1 KGHSH, CDR2 LQKENI. V lost 4 bases and J lost 5; bases outside the gene matches: 9. As DNA, the CDR3 is TGTGCCAGCTCACGACTAGCGGGAGTGGCTTTTGACAATGAGCAGTTCTTC. Translated: CASSRLAGVAFDNEQFF.

This clonotype was recorded many times. The V call is TRBV12-3 or TRBV12-4, the J call TRBJ2-5; possible D gene TRBD1, 5 bases. V lost 5 bases and J lost 5, with 9 bases in between. This CDR3 region has 12 residues. This CDR3 is CASSLDTETQYF. The CDR3 DNA reads as TGTGCCAGCAGTCTGGACACGGAGACCCAGTACTTC.

The chain links TRBV29-1 to TRBJ2-3, with D perhaps TRBD1 (7 bases). Germline loops: CDR1 SQVTM, CDR2 ANQGSEA. Between the trimmed V and J ends, which lost 5 bases and 7 bases, there was a span of 19 bases. The CDR3 length is 14 residues. CDR3 sequence: CSVQGGGRSHTQYF. The DNA of the CDR3 is TGCAGCGTTCAAGGAGGGGGCAGGTCCCATACGCAGTATTTT.

This clonotype appeared a few times. The chain employs TRBV5-1 and TRBJ2-1, with 9 bases matching TRBD2. This CDR3 comprises 17 residues. Germline CDR1 is SGHRS and CDR2 is YFSETQ. V dropped 0 bases and J dropped 5; count of bases not matched to a gene: 9. The CDR3 sequence is CASSLDGASGADNEQFF. The DNA for the CDR3 is TGCGCCAGCAGCTTGGATGGGGCTAGCGGGGCAGACAATGAGCAGTTCTTC.

This clonotype was picked up a small number of times. The chain is built from TRBV7-2 and TRBJ2-7; D possibly uses TRBD1 or TRBD2 (6 bases each). CDR1 SGHTA and CDR2 FQGNSA come from the germline V gene. V lost 5 bases and J 6 bases, leaving 20 bases between the germline ends. This CDR3 spans 15 amino acids. CDR3 sequence reads: CASSPGGGGSFEQYF. CDR3 DNA sequence: TGTGCCAGCAGCCCCGGAGGAGGGGGTTCGTTCGAGCAGTACTTC.

This clonotype was counted ten times or more. The chain combines TRBV9 with TRBJ2-3, with D uncertain. The ends were cut back, 0 bases at V and 0 bases at J, with 5 bases in the middle. The CDR3 sequence is 14 residues long. Germline CDR1 SGDLS, CDR2 YYNGEE. This chain's CDR3 is CASSVGPSTDTQYF. In DNA form, the CDR3 reads TGTGCCAGCAGCGTAGGGCCCAGCACAGATACGCAGTATTTT.

This clonotype was seen a handful of times. The J gene is TRBJ2-3, the V gene TRBV7-9; 7 nucleotides align to TRBD2. Per the germline V gene, CDR1 is SEHNR and CDR2 is FQNEAQ (reference sequence). With 4 bases clipped from V and 0 bases from J, the junction kept 4 bases outside the gene matches. The CDR3 is 15 amino acids. Here the CDR3 reads CASSYQGGSTDTQYF. The DNA of the CDR3 is TGTGCCAGCAGCTATCAGGGAGGGAGCACAGATACGCAGTATTTT.

This clonotype has a count of ten or more. The chain employs TRBV4-3 and TRBJ2-5, with D possibly being TRBD2 (5 bases). This CDR3 has 15 residues. Germline V gene data show CDR1 as LGHNA and CDR2 as YSLEER. With 3 bases removed from V and 3 bases from J, the gap between germline ends came to 14 bases. The CDR3 here is CASSQRLGGEETQYF. The CDR3 DNA is TGCGCCAGCAGCCAGAGGCTCGGAGGTGAAGAGACCCAGTACTTC.

The rearrangement joins TRBV12-3 or TRBV12-4 to TRBJ2-1; 10 bases are a match to TRBD2. With V trimmed by 6 bases and J by 11 bases, 13 bases remained unmatched. This CDR3 contains 15 residues. In DNA, the CDR3 is TGTGCCAGCAGGAAGGGAGCGGGAGGGCCTGAGAAGCAGTTCTTC. Translation: CASRKGAGGPEKQFF.

The genes are TRBV7-3 and TRBJ2-2; maybe TRBD1 (6 bases). The V end lost 6 bases, the J end lost 1 base, and 15 bases lay between the germline ends. Germline V lookup: CDR1 SGHTA, CDR2 FQGTGA. This CDR3 has 16 amino acids. The CDR3 loop reads CASSKGDRRNTGELFF. The CDR3 bases are TGTGCCAGCAGTAAAGGAGACAGGAGGAACACCGGGGAGCTGTTTTTT.

This clonotype showed up many times. V usage is TRBV4-2 and J usage is TRBJ1-2; 9 bases are shared with TRBD1. V was clipped by 2 bases and J by 7 bases; unmatched bases: 11. The CDR3 is 16 residues long. Germline-derived CDR1 and CDR2 are LGHNA and YNFKEQ. The CDR3 region is CASSQPRDRALPGYTF. CDR3 DNA sequence: TGTGCCAGCAGCCAACCCCGGGACAGGGCCCTGCCTGGCTACACCTTC.

The CDR3 DNA reads TGCAGTGCTAGAGATCTGGCAGCCCTAGCCAAAAACATTCAGTACTTC. Protein: CSARDLAALAKNIQYF. V gene TRBV20-1 combines with J gene TRBJ2-4, with D unresolved. V shed 0 bases and J shed 0 bases, with 12 bases lying between them. CDR3 length: 16 residues. Germline lookup yields CDR1 DFQATT and CDR2 SNEGSKA (reference sequence).

This clonotype has just a few counts. The genes are TRBV2 and TRBJ1-5, with D perhaps matching TRBD1 (6 bases). Trimming shortened V by 3 bases and J by 2 bases, and 11 bases separated the two germline ends. Germline values: CDR1 SNHLY, CDR2 FYNNEI. The CDR3 sequence is 15 residues long. The CDR3 reads CASSEWGAGNQPQHF. CDR3 sequence (DNA): TGTGCCAGCAGTGAGTGGGGGGCTGGCAATCAGCCCCAGCATTTT.

The rearrangement uses TRBV6-1 and TRBJ1-1, with a tentative D call TRBD1 (6 bases). V lost 5 bases and J 6 bases, leaving 13 bases between the germline ends. CDR3 length: 13 amino acids. Germline V gene sequence: CDR1 MNHNS, CDR2 SASEGT. The chain's CDR3 is CASSRPQGSEAFF. The CDR3 DNA follows: TGTGCCAGCAGTAGACCACAGGGATCTGAAGCTTTCTTT.

In this sample, this clonotype turned up a few times. The chain joins TRBV12-3 or TRBV12-4 to TRBJ1-1, with D tentatively TRBD1 (5 bases). Between the trimmed V and J ends, which lost 2 bases and 6 bases, there was a span of 16 bases. The CDR3 length is 15 residues. CDR3 region: CASSLSEAGKAEAFF. The CDR3 bases are TGTGCCAGCAGTTTATCTGAGGCAGGGAAGGCTGAAGCTTTCTTT.

This clonotype was found many times. The chain is built from TRBV5-1 and TRBJ1-1; D gene uncertain. The CDR3 consists of 14 residues. Germline V gene sequence: CDR1 SGHRS, CDR2 YFSETQ. V shed 1 base and J shed 1 base, with 8 bases lying between them. This chain's CDR3 is CASSLIGGNTEAFF. The CDR3 DNA reads as TGCGCCAGCAGCTTGATCGGAGGGAACACTGAAGCTTTCTTT.

J is TRBJ2-5 and V is TRBV5-5, with unresolved D. The V gene's germline CDR1 is SGHKS and CDR2 YYEKEE (reference sequence). The CDR3 is 13 residues long. Between the trimmed V and J ends, which lost 4 bases and 5 bases, there was a span of 12 bases. The CDR3 is CASSAGLLETQYF. Written as DNA, the CDR3 is TGTGCCAGCAGCGCTGGGCTCCTCGAGACCCAGTACTTC.

The chain recombines TRBV13 with TRBJ2-1; the D gene is possibly TRBD1 (5 bases). Germline-derived CDR1 and CDR2 are PRHDT and FYEKMQ (reference sequence). Deletions cut 1 base from V and 4 bases from J, with 14 bases between. The CDR3 is 16 residues long. CDR3 residues: CASSLVLPNRYNEQFF. For the CDR3, the DNA is TGTGCCAGCAGCTTAGTCCTCCCAAACAGGTACAATGAGCAGTTCTTC.

The chain combines TRBV9 with TRBJ2-5, with D hard to call. CDR3 length equals 10 residues. The V gene's germline CDR1 is SGDLS and CDR2 YYNGEE. V lost 3 bases and J lost 7, with 4 bases in between. The CDR3 region has the DNA TGTGCCAGCAGCGGACGGACCCAGTACTTC. Translating gives CASSGRTQYF.

This clonotype appeared a few times. CDR3 coding DNA: TGTGCCAGCAGTTTTGGGCGCGGGGGGGCAGATACGCAGTATTTT. This sequence encodes CASSFGRGGADTQYF. V usage is TRBV27 and J usage is TRBJ2-3, with TRBD2 identical over 9 bases. Trimming took 3 bases from V and 4 from J; bases not matched to a gene: 5. Germline loops: CDR1 MNHEY, CDR2 SMNVEV (reference sequence). There are 15 residues in the CDR3.

This clonotype was observed at least ten times. V and J are TRBV11-2 and TRBJ2-2; D call uncertain. CDR3 length: 19 residues. CDR1 and CDR2 from the germline V gene are SGHAT and FQNNGV. V lost 0 bases, J lost 3 bases, and 20 bases lay in between. Here the CDR3 reads CASSLDPGSQARYTGELFF. Written as DNA, the CDR3 is TGTGCCAGCAGCTTAGATCCGGGTAGTCAGGCACGATACACCGGGGAGCTGTTTTTT.

This clonotype was detected only a few times. J is TRBJ2-1 and V is TRBV20-1; D assignment may be TRBD1 or TRBD2 (7 bases each). Deletions cut 6 bases from V and 0 bases from J, with 15 bases between. This CDR3 is built from 15 residues. Looked up from germline, CDR1 is DFQATT and CDR2 is SNEGSKA (reference sequence). CDR3 coding DNA: TGCAGTGCGAGCGGGACAGCAAGCTCCTACAATGAGCAGTTCTTC. This codes for CSASGTASSYNEQFF.

This clonotype was counted only a few times. The chain is built from TRBV28 and TRBJ1-5, with D unresolved. The CDR3 extends over 14 amino acids. Deletions cut 2 bases from V and 6 bases from J, with 11 bases between. From germline, CDR1 is MDHEN and CDR2 SYDVKM. The CDR3 coding sequence is TGTGCCAGCAGTTTAAACCGGCTTGGTCAGCCCCAGCATTTT. Protein sequence: CASSLNRLGQPQHF.